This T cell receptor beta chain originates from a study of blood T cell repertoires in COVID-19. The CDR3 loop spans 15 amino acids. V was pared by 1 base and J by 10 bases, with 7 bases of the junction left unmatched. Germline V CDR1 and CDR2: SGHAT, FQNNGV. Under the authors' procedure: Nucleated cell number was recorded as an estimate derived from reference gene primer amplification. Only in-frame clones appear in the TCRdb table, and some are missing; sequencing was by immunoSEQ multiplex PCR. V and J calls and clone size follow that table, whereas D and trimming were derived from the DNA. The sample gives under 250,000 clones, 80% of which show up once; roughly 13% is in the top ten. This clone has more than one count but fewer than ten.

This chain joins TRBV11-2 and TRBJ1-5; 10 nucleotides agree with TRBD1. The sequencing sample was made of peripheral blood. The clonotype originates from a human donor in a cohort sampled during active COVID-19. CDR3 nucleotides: TGTGCCAGCAGCTTAGCCGGGACAGGGGATTCCCCCCAGCATTTT. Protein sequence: CASSLAGTGDSPQHF.